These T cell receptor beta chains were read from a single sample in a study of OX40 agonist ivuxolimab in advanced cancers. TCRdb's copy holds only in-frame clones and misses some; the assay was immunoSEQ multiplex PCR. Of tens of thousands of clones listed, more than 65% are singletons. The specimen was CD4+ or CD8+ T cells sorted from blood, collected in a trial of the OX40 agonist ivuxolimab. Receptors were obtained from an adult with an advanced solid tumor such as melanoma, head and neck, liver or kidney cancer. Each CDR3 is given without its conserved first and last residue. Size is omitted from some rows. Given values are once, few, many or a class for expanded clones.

CDR3 protein: ASSLATGGGYGYT
clone size: -
V gene: TRBV7-8
J gene: TRBJ1-2

CDR3 protein: ASSIAGTQETQY
clone size: -
V gene: TRBV19
J gene: TRBJ2-5

CDR3 protein: ASSLLDWNQETQY
clone size: few
V gene: TRBV7-9
J gene: TRBJ2-5

CDR3 protein: ASSPLRERPGELF
clone size: few
V gene: TRBV7-9
J gene: TRBJ2-2

CDR3 protein: ASSGWEDTEAF
clone size: -
V gene: TRBV19
J gene: TRBJ1-1

CDR3 protein: ASSQPGALEDEQY
clone size: few
V gene: TRBV25-1
J gene: TRBJ2-7

CDR3 protein: ASSQDPQIKGQTTTNEKLF
clone size: -
V gene: TRBV4-2
J gene: TRBJ1-4

CDR3 protein: ASSEWLLPAGGEETQY
clone size: -
V gene: TRBV10-1
J gene: TRBJ2-5

CDR3 protein: AWSRGGDSNQPQH
clone size: -
V gene: TRBV30
J gene: TRBJ1-5

CDR3 protein: ASTHGDSWNTEAF
clone size: -
V gene: TRBV19
J gene: TRBJ1-1

CDR3 protein: ASSHDGPYEQY
clone size: -
V gene: TRBV6-6
J gene: TRBJ2-7

CDR3 protein: ASSISLAGSEQF
clone size: -
V gene: TRBV19
J gene: TRBJ2-1

CDR3 protein: ASSPSGTSGSEQY
clone size: -
V gene: TRBV5-1
J gene: TRBJ2-7

CDR3 protein: SVKAPGTSNVLT
clone size: -
V gene: TRBV29-1
J gene: TRBJ2-6

CDR3 protein: ASSQESEAF
clone size: -
V gene: TRBV4-3
J gene: TRBJ1-1

CDR3 protein: ASSVSSGAVYEQY
clone size: once
V gene: TRBV11-3
J gene: TRBJ2-7

CDR3 protein: ASSAVGGDQPQH
clone size: -
V gene: TRBV5-6
J gene: TRBJ1-5

CDR3 protein: ASSPAGRGNTEAF
clone size: -
V gene: TRBV10-1
J gene: TRBJ1-1

CDR3 protein: ASSTTEVSTDTQY
clone size: -
V gene: TRBV11-2
J gene: TRBJ2-3

CDR3 protein: ASSQERGWRERGSGTDTQY
clone size: -
V gene: TRBV4-3
J gene: TRBJ2-3